Listed below are T cell receptor beta chains from one sample, sequenced in a study of T cell responses to AZD1222 COVID-19 vaccine. Libraries were prepared by immunoSEQ multiplex PCR; TCRdb keeps only in-frame clonotypes and omits some of them. The sample carries 100,000 to 130,000 clones, roughly 87% recorded once. This specimen consisted of peripheral blood, obtained on day 0 of AZD1222 vaccination. The receptor source for this set is an adult in good health. Both conserved end residues are part of each CDR3. The order of the fields is D gene, J gene, V gene, clone size, CDR3 DNA, CDR3 protein. A D gene is named only where the DNA matches it firmly. Only part of the rows carry a size: once, few, many, or a class if the clone is expanded.

D gene: .
J gene: TRBJ1-3
V gene: TRBV18
clone size: few
CDR3 DNA: TGTGCCAGCTCACACGGCTCGGCGGGAAACACCATATATTTT
CDR3 protein: CASSHGSAGNTIYF

D gene: .
J gene: TRBJ1-4
V gene: TRBV29-1
clone size: .
CDR3 DNA: TGCAGCGCCAGGGGTAATGAAAAACTGTTTTTT
CDR3 protein: CSARGNEKLFF

D gene: .
J gene: TRBJ2-3
V gene: TRBV7-9
clone size: .
CDR3 DNA: TGTGCCAGCAGCTTACTTACGGGGATTGATGTCACAGATACGCAGTATTTT
CDR3 protein: CASSLLTGIDVTDTQYF

D gene: .
J gene: TRBJ1-2
V gene: TRBV6-5
clone size: .
CDR3 DNA: TGTGCCAGTTCTGAGGGTAGCTATGGCTACACCTTC
CDR3 protein: CASSEGSYGYTF

D gene: .
J gene: TRBJ1-3
V gene: TRBV5-5
clone size: .
CDR3 DNA: TGTGCCAGCAGCTTGTATGGGCAGGGTTTCGGCTCTGGAAACACCATATATTTT
CDR3 protein: CASSLYGQGFGSGNTIYF

D gene: .
J gene: TRBJ1-2
V gene: TRBV7-2
clone size: .
CDR3 DNA: TGTGCCAGCAGCTTAGGAGCCAGGGCAAACTATGGCTACACCTTC
CDR3 protein: CASSLGARANYGYTF

D gene: .
J gene: TRBJ1-2
V gene: TRBV6-5
clone size: .
CDR3 DNA: TGTGCCAGCAGTTACTCGCCGTCAGACTATGGCTACACCTTC
CDR3 protein: CASSYSPSDYGYTF

D gene: .
J gene: TRBJ2-7
V gene: TRBV28
clone size: .
CDR3 DNA: TGTGCCAGCAGTTTGGGACCGAGACAGGTCTACGAGCAGTACTTC
CDR3 protein: CASSLGPRQVYEQYF

D gene: .
J gene: TRBJ2-3
V gene: TRBV10-3
clone size: .
CDR3 DNA: TGTGCCTCAGGGGGGGGATTCACAGATACGCAGTATTTT
CDR3 protein: CASGGGFTDTQYF

D gene: .
J gene: TRBJ2-3
V gene: TRBV5-4
clone size: .
CDR3 DNA: TGTGCCAGCAGCTTGCGAGTGACTGGTAGCACAGATACGCAGTATTTT
CDR3 protein: CASSLRVTGSTDTQYF

D gene: .
J gene: TRBJ2-7
V gene: TRBV19
clone size: .
CDR3 DNA: TGTGCCAGTAGTAACAGGCCCCCCTACGAGCAGTACTTC
CDR3 protein: CASSNRPPYEQYF

D gene: TRBD2
J gene: TRBJ2-3
V gene: TRBV19
clone size: .
CDR3 DNA: TGTGCCAGTAGTATTGGGGGGGGCACAGATACGCAGTATTTT
CDR3 protein: CASSIGGGTDTQYF

D gene: TRBD2
J gene: TRBJ2-7
V gene: TRBV6-1
clone size: .
CDR3 DNA: TGTGCCAGCAGTGAAGGGACGGGGACTAGCGGAACCTACGAGCAGTACTTC
CDR3 protein: CASSEGTGTSGTYEQYF

D gene: .
J gene: TRBJ1-1
V gene: TRBV9
clone size: .
CDR3 DNA: TGTGCCAGCAGCGCGGGCAAGAACACTGAAGCTTTCTTT
CDR3 protein: CASSAGKNTEAFF

D gene: TRBD2
J gene: TRBJ2-5
V gene: TRBV28
clone size: many
CDR3 DNA: TGTGCCAGCAGCCCTAGCGGGAGGAGGGAGACCCAGTACTTC
CDR3 protein: CASSPSGRRETQYF

D gene: TRBD1
J gene: TRBJ2-1
V gene: TRBV28
clone size: .
CDR3 DNA: TGTGCCAGCAGCCGGACAGGGGGCTATGAGCAGTTCTTC
CDR3 protein: CASSRTGGYEQFF

D gene: TRBD1
J gene: TRBJ1-1
V gene: TRBV14
clone size: .
CDR3 DNA: TGTGCCAGCAGCCAATGGACAGGGGTTGGGGCTGAAGCTTTCTTT
CDR3 protein: CASSQWTGVGAEAFF

D gene: TRBD1
J gene: TRBJ1-2
V gene: TRBV7-9
clone size: .
CDR3 DNA: TGTGCCAGCAGCTTACCCTTCAGGGGGCAGAACTATGGCTACACCTTC
CDR3 protein: CASSLPFRGQNYGYTF

D gene: TRBD2
J gene: TRBJ2-1
V gene: TRBV5-1
clone size: .
CDR3 DNA: TGCGCCAGCAGCTTATCTCCGGCTAGCGGGAACAATGAGCAGTTCTTC
CDR3 protein: CASSLSPASGNNEQFF

D gene: .
J gene: TRBJ1-6
V gene: TRBV19
clone size: once
CDR3 DNA: TGTGCCAGTAGCGAGGGGGCCTATAATTCACCCCTCCACTTT
CDR3 protein: CASSEGAYNSPLHF

D gene: .
J gene: TRBJ2-1
V gene: TRBV3-1/TRBV3-2
clone size: .
CDR3 DNA: TGTGCCAGCAGCCAATTCAATCTAGGAGATGAGCAGTTCTTC
CDR3 protein: CASSQFNLGDEQFF

D gene: .
J gene: TRBJ1-1
V gene: TRBV27
clone size: .
CDR3 DNA: TGTGCCAGCAGTTTAAGTTTTCTTAGCACTGAAGCTTTCTTT
CDR3 protein: CASSLSFLSTEAFF

D gene: .
J gene: TRBJ1-2
V gene: TRBV7-9
clone size: .
CDR3 DNA: TGTGCCAGCAGCTTAGAGGGTGTGTTAGAAGGCTACTATGGCTACACCTTC
CDR3 protein: CASSLEGVLEGYYGYTF

D gene: .
J gene: TRBJ1-1
V gene: TRBV3-1/TRBV3-2
clone size: .
CDR3 DNA: TGTGCCAGCAGCCAAGAAAAAAGTAGGGGGGTCCTGGACACTGAAGCTTTCTTT
CDR3 protein: CASSQEKSRGVLDTEAFF

D gene: .
J gene: TRBJ1-2
V gene: TRBV29-1
clone size: .
CDR3 DNA: TGCAGCGTTGAATCCCGGGAAGGAAGCTATGGCTACACCTTC
CDR3 protein: CSVESREGSYGYTF

D gene: TRBD1
J gene: TRBJ1-4
V gene: TRBV7-2
clone size: .
CDR3 DNA: TGTGCCAGCAGTAGGACAGGGGAAAAACTGTTTTTT
CDR3 protein: CASSRTGEKLFF

D gene: .
J gene: TRBJ2-1
V gene: TRBV5-1
clone size: .
CDR3 DNA: TGCGCCAGCAGGGATGACCCAAGCTCCTACAATGAGCAGTTCTTC
CDR3 protein: CASRDDPSSYNEQFF

D gene: .
J gene: TRBJ1-6
V gene: TRBV12-2
clone size: .
CDR3 DNA: TGTGCAAGTCGCTTAGCTCGGACAGGGAGGTCGGGGTATAATTCACCCCTCCACTTT
CDR3 protein: CASRLARTGRSGYNSPLHF

D gene: .
J gene: TRBJ1-5
V gene: TRBV18
clone size: .
CDR3 DNA: TGTGCCAGCTCACCCAGTCGAGGGGGTCAGCCCCAGCATTTT
CDR3 protein: CASSPSRGGQPQHF

D gene: .
J gene: TRBJ1-5
V gene: TRBV6-5
clone size: .
CDR3 DNA: TGTGCCACCCGACAGTCCGTACGGGGCAATCAGCCCCAGCATTTT
CDR3 protein: CATRQSVRGNQPQHF

D gene: TRBD2
J gene: TRBJ2-3
V gene: TRBV2
clone size: .
CDR3 DNA: TGTGCCAGCAGCAAAGCGGGAGGGCTGAGGGATACGCAGTATTTT
CDR3 protein: CASSKAGGLRDTQYF

D gene: .
J gene: TRBJ1-6
V gene: TRBV5-4
clone size: .
CDR3 DNA: TGTGCCAGCAGCTTAAGGGGGATTATTTCACCCCTCCACTTT
CDR3 protein: CASSLRGIISPLHF

D gene: .
J gene: TRBJ1-1
V gene: TRBV20-1
clone size: .
CDR3 DNA: TGCAGTGCTAGGGGGGACTTTGAAGCTTTCTTT
CDR3 protein: CSARGDFEAFF

D gene: TRBD1
J gene: TRBJ1-1
V gene: TRBV6-4
clone size: .
CDR3 DNA: TGTGCCAGCAGTGAGATTCCGGGACAGGGAAACACTGAAGCTTTCTTT
CDR3 protein: CASSEIPGQGNTEAFF

D gene: .
J gene: TRBJ2-3
V gene: TRBV15
clone size: .
CDR3 DNA: TGTGCCACCAGCAGAGATCGGGGCGGACGGGCAGATACGCAGTATTTT
CDR3 protein: CATSRDRGGRADTQYF

D gene: .
J gene: TRBJ2-3
V gene: TRBV6-2/TRBV6-3
clone size: .
CDR3 DNA: TGTGCCAGCAGTTACTTAGAGGGCCCTGGGGATACGCAGTATTTT
CDR3 protein: CASSYLEGPGDTQYF

D gene: TRBD1
J gene: TRBJ1-2
V gene: TRBV6-5
clone size: once
CDR3 DNA: TGTGCCAGCAGCGAGGCTCGAGGGGGCCACTATGGCTACACCTTC
CDR3 protein: CASSEARGGHYGYTF

D gene: .
J gene: TRBJ1-5
V gene: TRBV7-9
clone size: .
CDR3 DNA: TGTGCCAGCAGCTTCACAAATCAGCCCCAGCATTTT
CDR3 protein: CASSFTNQPQHF

D gene: .
J gene: TRBJ2-2
V gene: TRBV7-9
clone size: .
CDR3 DNA: TGTGCCAGCAGCTTAGTTACCGCGAACACCGGGGAGCTGTTTTTT
CDR3 protein: CASSLVTANTGELFF

D gene: .
J gene: TRBJ1-2
V gene: TRBV9
clone size: once
CDR3 DNA: TGTGCCAGCAGCGTAAGGCTCGGACAGACCCATGGCTACACCTTC
CDR3 protein: CASSVRLGQTHGYTF

D gene: TRBD1
J gene: TRBJ2-7
V gene: TRBV6-1
clone size: .
CDR3 DNA: TGTGCCAGCAGTGAATGGTACAGGGGGCGACTCGACGAGCAGTACTTC
CDR3 protein: CASSEWYRGRLDEQYF

D gene: .
J gene: TRBJ2-1
V gene: TRBV21-1
clone size: .
CDR3 DNA: TGTGCCAGCAGCAAAAGACTATACAGGGAGATCAATGAGCAGTTCTTC
CDR3 protein: CASSKRLYREINEQFF

D gene: TRBD2
J gene: TRBJ2-2
V gene: TRBV11-3
clone size: .
CDR3 DNA: TGTGCCAGCAGCCGGACATGGGAGGGGAACACCGGGGAGCTGTTTTTT
CDR3 protein: CASSRTWEGNTGELFF

D gene: .
J gene: TRBJ2-3
V gene: TRBV9
clone size: once
CDR3 DNA: TGTGCCAGCAGCGTAGTCGGCAGCGGAGTCCCAGATACGCAGTATTTT
CDR3 protein: CASSVVGSGVPDTQYF

D gene: .
J gene: TRBJ1-6
V gene: TRBV5-1
clone size: .
CDR3 DNA: TGCGCCAGCAGCTTGTCCGTCCAAGATAATTCACCCCTCCACTTT
CDR3 protein: CASSLSVQDNSPLHF

D gene: .
J gene: TRBJ2-7
V gene: TRBV7-2
clone size: .
CDR3 DNA: TGTGCCAGCAGCTCAGGGGTCGGGGGGAGTTACGAGCAGTACTTC
CDR3 protein: CASSSGVGGSYEQYF

D gene: TRBD1
J gene: TRBJ1-2
V gene: TRBV4-3
clone size: .
CDR3 DNA: TGCGCCAGCAGCCATGACCAAGCAGGGGGCCGTGGCTACACCTTC
CDR3 protein: CASSHDQAGGRGYTF

D gene: .
J gene: TRBJ2-3
V gene: TRBV5-4
clone size: .
CDR3 DNA: TGTGCCAGCAGCACGGAAATACCCGGGGATACGCAGTATTTT
CDR3 protein: CASSTEIPGDTQYF

D gene: .
J gene: TRBJ2-3
V gene: TRBV7-9
clone size: .
CDR3 DNA: TGTGCCAGCAGCCCCGAAGGGGGGGCCACAGATACGCAGTATTTT
CDR3 protein: CASSPEGGATDTQYF

D gene: .
J gene: TRBJ1-5
V gene: TRBV18
clone size: .
CDR3 DNA: TGTGCCAGCTCACCTGTTCTGGGGGGCGCCAATCAGCCCCAGCATTTT
CDR3 protein: CASSPVLGGANQPQHF